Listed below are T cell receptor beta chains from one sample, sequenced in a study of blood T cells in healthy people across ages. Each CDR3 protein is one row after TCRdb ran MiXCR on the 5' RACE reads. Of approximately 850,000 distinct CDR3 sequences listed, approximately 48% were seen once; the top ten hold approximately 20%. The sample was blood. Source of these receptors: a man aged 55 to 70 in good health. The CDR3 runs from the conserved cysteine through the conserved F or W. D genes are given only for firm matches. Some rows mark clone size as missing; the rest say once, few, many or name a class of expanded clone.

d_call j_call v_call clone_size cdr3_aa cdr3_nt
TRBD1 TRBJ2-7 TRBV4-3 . CASSQAGTATEQYF TGCGCCAGCAGCCAAGCCGGGACAGCGACCGAGCAGTACTTC
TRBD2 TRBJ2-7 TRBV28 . CASSPKRTSEHNEQYF TGTGCCAGCAGCCCGAAAAGGACTAGCGAACACAATGAGCAGTACTTC
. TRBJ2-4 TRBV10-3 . CATGAASGLAKNIQYF TGTGCCACAGGGGCCGCTAGCGGACTAGCCAAAAACATTCAGTACTTC
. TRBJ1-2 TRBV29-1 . CSVEGGRRSPNYGYTF TGCAGCGTTGAAGGGGGGAGAAGGTCGCCTAACTATGGCTACACCTTC
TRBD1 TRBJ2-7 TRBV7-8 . CASSRLRDRVYEQYF TGTGCCAGCAGTCGCCTCCGGGACAGGGTATACGAGCAGTACTTC
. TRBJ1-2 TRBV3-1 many CASSHADRIYGYTF TGTGCCAGCAGCCATGCCGACAGGATCTATGGCTACACCTTC
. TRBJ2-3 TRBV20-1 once CSAPDRLGLTQYF TGCAGTGCCCCGGACCGCCTAGGCCTTACGCAGTATTTT
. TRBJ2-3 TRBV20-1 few CSASLVPSTDTQYF TGCAGTGCTAGCCTAGTCCCTTCGACAGATACGCAGTATTTT
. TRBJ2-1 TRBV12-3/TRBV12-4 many CASSLGDEQFF TGTGCCAGCAGCCTCGGGGATGAGCAGTTCTTC
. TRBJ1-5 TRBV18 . CASSASGNQPQHF TGTGCCAGCAGCGCATCGGGCAATCAGCCCCAGCATTTT
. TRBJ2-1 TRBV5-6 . CASSFGGTHSYNEQFF TGTGCCAGCAGCTTTGGGGGGACACACTCCTACAATGAGCAGTTCTTC
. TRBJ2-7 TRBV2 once CASSEAGRGGTYEQYF TGTGCCAGCAGTGAAGCAGGAAGAGGGGGTACCTACGAGCAGTACTTC
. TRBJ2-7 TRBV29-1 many CSVADSTIPTQYF TGCAGCGTTGCGGATTCGACCATTCCCACGCAGTACTTC
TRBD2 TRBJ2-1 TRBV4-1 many CASSQGLAGSYNEQFF TGCGCCAGCAGCCAAGGCTTAGCGGGTTCCTACAATGAGCAGTTCTTC
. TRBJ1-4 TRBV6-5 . CASSYTTGPNEKLFF TGTGCCAGCAGTTACACAACAGGGCCCAATGAAAAACTGTTTTTT
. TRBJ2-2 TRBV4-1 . CASSQVQVDTGELFF TGCGCCAGCAGCCAAGTCCAGGTTGACACCGGGGAGCTGTTTTTT
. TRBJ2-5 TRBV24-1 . CATSDPTGIQETQYF TGTGCCACCAGTGATCCAACAGGGATCCAAGAGACCCAGTACTTC
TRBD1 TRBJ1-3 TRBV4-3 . CASSQAPTGAIYF TGCGCCAGCAGCCAGGCCCCGACAGGGGCCATATATTTT
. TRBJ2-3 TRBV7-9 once CASSSGGAASTDAQYF TGTGCCAGCAGCTCCGGCGGGGCGGCGAGCACAGATGCGCAGTATTTT
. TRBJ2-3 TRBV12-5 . CASVLGEGGLDTQYF TGTGCTAGTGTCCTAGGTGAGGGGGGATTAGATACGCAGTATTTT
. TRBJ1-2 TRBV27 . CASSKDRLTSYGYTF TGTGCCAGCAGTAAAGACAGGTTAACTAGCTATGGCTACACCTTC
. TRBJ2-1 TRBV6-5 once CASSILGANEQFF TGTGCCAGCAGCATATTGGGGGCCAATGAGCAGTTCTTC
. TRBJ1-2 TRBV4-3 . CASSQGEGRGGYTF TGCGCCAGCAGCCAGGGGGAGGGAAGAGGTGGCTACACCTTC
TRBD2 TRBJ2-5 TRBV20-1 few CSAKGTSGGAETQYF TGCAGTGCCAAAGGGACTAGCGGGGGGGCAGAGACCCAGTACTTC
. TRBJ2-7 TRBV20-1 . CSARDPTESSYEQYF TGCAGTGCTAGAGACCCCACAGAGAGCTCCTACGAGCAGTACTTC
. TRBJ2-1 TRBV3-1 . CASSPHGRRPESYNEQFF TGTGCCAGCAGCCCTCATGGCCGGAGACCCGAGTCCTACAATGAGCAGTTCTTC
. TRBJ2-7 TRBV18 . CASSPQKQGHEQYF TGTGCCAGCTCACCCCAAAAACAGGGCCACGAGCAGTACTTC
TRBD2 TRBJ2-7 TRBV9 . CASGVGGGTAEQYF TGTGCCAGCGGCGTAGGCGGGGGGACGGCCGAGCAGTACTTC
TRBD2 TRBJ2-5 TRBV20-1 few CSARTSGVRRETQYF TGCAGTGCTAGAACTAGCGGGGTACGACGGGAGACCCAGTACTTC
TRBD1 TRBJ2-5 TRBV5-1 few CASSPPRGGLETQYF TGCGCCAGCAGCCCACCGCGAGGGGGCCTGGAGACCCAGTACTTC
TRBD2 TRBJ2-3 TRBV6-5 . CASSYVASGETDTQYF TGTGCCAGCAGTTACGTCGCTAGCGGGGAAACAGATACGCAGTATTTT
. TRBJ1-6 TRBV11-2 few CASSLVSFRQLENSPLHF TGTGCCAGCAGCTTAGTATCGTTTCGGCAGCTTGAGAATTCACCCCTCCACTTT
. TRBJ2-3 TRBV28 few CASSLIPRDNPSTDTQYF TGTGCCAGCAGCCTCATCCCCCGGGACAACCCTAGCACAGATACGCAGTATTTT
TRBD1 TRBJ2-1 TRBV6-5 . CASSYRRDRGGEQFF TGTGCCAGCAGTTACCGCCGGGACAGGGGAGGTGAGCAGTTCTTC
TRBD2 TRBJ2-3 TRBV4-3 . CASSQYGGATDTQYF TGCGCCAGCAGCCAGTACGGGGGGGCCACAGATACGCAGTATTTT
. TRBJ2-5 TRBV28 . CASSLGSRFQETQYF TGTGCCAGCAGTTTAGGGAGCAGATTCCAAGAGACCCAGTACTTC
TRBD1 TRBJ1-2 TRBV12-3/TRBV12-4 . CASSPGQALTYGYTF TGTGCCAGCAGTCCGGGACAGGCTTTGACCTATGGCTACACCTTC
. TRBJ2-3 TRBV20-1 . CSAIPELVSFRDTQYF TGCAGTGCTATCCCCGAACTAGTCTCGTTTCGAGATACGCAGTATTTT
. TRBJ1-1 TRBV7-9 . CASSQDRKEAFF TGTGCCAGCAGCCAAGACAGAAAAGAAGCTTTCTTT
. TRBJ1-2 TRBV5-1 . CASSSDGGYGCTF TGCGCCAGCAGTTCAGACGGGGGGTATGGCTGCACCTTC
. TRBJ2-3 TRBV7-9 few CASSVPRDTDTQYF TGTGCCAGCAGCGTACCCCGGGACACAGATACGCAGTATTTT
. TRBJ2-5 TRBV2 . CASSDMAGTYNEQYF TGTGCCAGCAGTGACATGGCGGGAACCTACAATGAGCAGTACTTC
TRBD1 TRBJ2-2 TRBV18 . CASSTGTGNTGELFF TGTGCCAGCTCTACCGGGACAGGAAACACCGGGGAGCTGTTTTTT
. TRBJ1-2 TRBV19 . CASSIRDGYTF TGTGCCAGTAGTATCAGGGATGGCTACACCTTC
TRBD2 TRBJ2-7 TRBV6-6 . CASSGGPTSGGSYEQYF TGTGCCAGCAGCGGAGGCCCGACTAGCGGGGGTTCCTACGAGCAGTACTTC
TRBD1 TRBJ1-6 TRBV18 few CASSSTGTGDSPLHF TGTGCCAGCTCTTCGACCGGGACAGGGGACTCACCCCTCCACTTT
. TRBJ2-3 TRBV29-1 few CSAAGLTDTQYF TGCAGCGCCGCGGGGCTCACAGATACGCAGTATTTT
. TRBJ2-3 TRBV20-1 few CSATPIKQGTDTQYF TGCAGTGCTACCCCGATAAAACAGGGCACAGATACGCAGTATTTT
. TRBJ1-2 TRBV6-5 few CASSYSTGGSGYGYTF TGTGCCAGCAGTTACTCGACTGGGGGGTCAGGCTATGGCTACACCTTC
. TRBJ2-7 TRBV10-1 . CASSERNTSRVYEQYF TGCGCCAGCAGTGAAAGGAACACAAGTCGCGTCTACGAGCAGTACTTC
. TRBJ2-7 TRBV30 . CAWSAGSLAYEQYF TGTGCCTGGAGCGCGGGGTCTTTAGCCTACGAGCAGTACTTC
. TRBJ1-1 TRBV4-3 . CASTQMTRMGTEAFF TGCGCCAGCACCCAAATGACAAGGATGGGAACTGAAGCTTTCTTT
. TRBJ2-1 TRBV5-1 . CASSAGLQVYNEQFF TGCGCCAGCAGCGCCGGACTACAGGTCTACAATGAGCAGTTCTTC
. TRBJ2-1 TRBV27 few CASSVRQTAEQFF TGTGCCAGCAGTGTGCGACAAACGGCCGAGCAGTTCTTC